Here is one T cell receptor (beta chain) with its context. Its antigen is unknown. Nothing much larger sits one base from this clone, and base qualities are not available. Taken from the germline V gene, the CDR1 and CDR2 loops are MDHEN and SYDVKM. V trim: 3 bases; J trim: 4 bases; unmatched bases: 3. Measured from the cysteine to the phenylalanine, the CDR3 is 13 residues long. Just CDR3 DNA is preserved here, 39 bases in frame from base 1. Patients with a history of autoimmune disease or receiving systemic immunosuppression were excluded from the trial. Peripheral blood for TCR sequencing was drawn from every dose cohort at baseline, at cycle 4 day 1 and at cycle 7 day 1. The samples were drawn from a first-in-human, open-label, multicenter phase I dose-escalation trial of ivuxolimab. Adults with locally advanced or metastatic head and neck squamous cell, hepatocellular, melanoma or renal cell carcinoma were enrolled in the trial. Before TCR sequencing, CD4+ T cells and CD8+ T cells from peripheral blood were sorted into separate populations.

The data were taken from a study of OX40 agonist ivuxolimab in advanced cancers. With respect to the entire study: The costimulatory receptor OX40 (CD134) was targeted by ivuxolimab, a fully human IgG2 agonistic monoclonal antibody. Intravenous ivuxolimab was administered to patients every 2 weeks at six dose levels: 0.01, 0.1, 0.3, 1.5, 3 and 10 mg/kg. Among the 52 dose-escalation patients, around 20 had hepatocellular carcinoma, approximately 15 melanoma, 9 renal cell carcinoma and 9 head and neck cancer. In the dose-escalation cohort, approximately 83% of patients were male, and the mean age was roughly 60 years with a range of roughly 20 to 79. Prior anti-PD-1, anti-PD-L1 or anti-CTLA-4 therapy was permitted, and approximately 40% of dose-escalation patients had received checkpoint inhibitors. Partial responses were achieved by three dose-escalation patients, of whom one had hepatocellular carcinoma and two had cutaneous melanoma. Peripheral TCRbeta sequencing was intended to test whether TCR sequence diversity was altered and clonal T-cell expansion was caused by ivuxolimab. The paper covers the monotherapy dose-escalation part of the phase I ivuxolimab trial, which included N of about 50 patients. What the research found in general, with its limitations: After ivuxolimab, more expanded clones were found on average in CD8+ T cells than in CD4+ T cells. At doses of 0.1 to 3.0 mg/kg, clonal expansion of both CD4+ and CD8+ blood T cells was observed from baseline to week 6. The antigen specificity of the peripheral T cells that underwent clonal expansion was not determined. Partial responders in the 0.1-3.0 mg/kg groups had among the lowest normalized peripheral clonal expansion, especially among CD8+ T cells. Low levels of normalized T-cell clonal expansion were also shown by some nonresponding patients.

To sequence the TCRbeta CDR3 region, genomic DNA was isolated from the sorted cells. The immunoSEQ Assay was used to sequence the TCRbeta CDR3 regions. This immuneACCESS table, as held by TCRdb, lists in-frame sequences with V and J called but not all clones. Of the missing ones, under half trace to an unresolved V gene in checked studies; the others have no known cause. This sample lists 70,000 to 90,000 clones; about 88% were detected once. The biggest ten clones account for roughly 8.6% of the sample. The sequencing here drew on CD4+ or CD8+ T cells sorted from blood, taken in a trial of the OX40 agonist ivuxolimab. Recombination connected TRBV28 to TRBJ2-7; TRBD2 agrees with 7 junctional bases. The receptor comes from an adult with an advanced solid tumor such as melanoma, head and neck, liver or kidney cancer. The bases read TGTGCCAGCAGTTTGCGGGGGAAGTACGAGCAGTACTTC. This translates into CASSLRGKYEQYF.